This paragraph reports one T cell receptor beta chain. Its matching antigen is unknown. The CDR3 is 14 amino acids. Germline values: CDR1 ENHRY, CDR2 SYGVKD. Trimming stripped 0 bases from V and 2 bases from J, with 7 bases between. The data are from a study of T cell responses to AZD1222 COVID-19 vaccine. The study's findings and limits: Donors were largely white British and mainly female; clonal diversity was possibly underestimated. Sampling that yielded the repertoires occurred only after the peak T cell response.

Method: immunoSEQ multiplex PCR; TCRdb's copy keeps in-frame clones and lacks some. The sample lists more than 150,000 clones; around 87% were seen once. Second-dose timings of about 4 or about 12 weeks were pooled. The sequence was collected from an adult who received the AZD1222 COVID-19 vaccine. The sequencing here drew on peripheral blood, taken 28 days after the second AZD1222 dose. The V gene is TRBV10-3, the J gene TRBJ1-2; D is unresolved. The CDR3 bases are TGTGCCATCAGTGAGTCTGGCAGGAACTATGGCTACACCTTC. Protein product: CAISESGRNYGYTF.